A single sample gave rise to the 15 T cell receptor beta chains below, sequenced in a study of identical twins. Each CDR3 protein gets one entry after TCRdb re-called the 5' RACE reads with MiXCR. In the table there are 1.5 million to 2 million distinct CDR3 sequences, 32% of which are singletons. The sequenced sample was cord blood. The receptors here all came from a newborn girl in good health.

This chain joins TRBV7-8 and TRBJ1-6; D may be TRBD1 (5 bases). This CDR3 has 14 residues. CDR1 and CDR2 from the germline V gene are SGHVS and FQNEAQ. The V end lost 0 bases, the J end lost 9 bases, and 9 bases lay between the germline ends. CDR3 loop: CASSLAGVASPLHF. DNA of the CDR3: TGTGCCAGCAGCTTAGCGGGGGTCGCTTCACCCCTCCACTTT.

The sample holds a few counts of this clonotype. This chain links TRBV24-1 with TRBJ2-1, with 7 bases matching TRBD2. This CDR3 comprises 17 residues. J was trimmed by 4 bases and V by 5 bases; bases with no gene match: 13. Germline V CDR1 and CDR2: KGHDR, SFDVKD. The CDR3 loop reads CATSGPTLRGGYNEQFF. CDR3 nucleotide sequence: TGTGCCACCAGTGGCCCAACGCTTAGGGGAGGGTACAATGAGCAGTTCTTC.

The rearrangement joins TRBV27 to TRBJ1-5, with 8 bases matching TRBD1. Trimming removed 6 bases from V and 4 bases from J; junction bases left unmatched: 8. From germline, CDR1 is MNHEY and CDR2 SMNVEV (reference sequence). The CDR3 is made up of 15 amino acids. CDR3: CASSQGQAGNQPQHF. In nucleotides, the CDR3 is TGTGCCAGCAGCCAGGGACAGGCGGGGAATCAGCCCCAGCATTTT.

This clonotype was observed a single time. The chain employs TRBV20-1 and TRBJ2-3, with D perhaps matching TRBD1 (5 bases). Germline V gives CDR1 DFQATT, CDR2 SNEGSKA (reference sequence). The CDR3 has 15 amino acids. Deletions cut 5 bases from V and 1 base from J, with 16 bases between. CDR3 region: CSAGQLGVRTDTQYF. The CDR3 DNA is TGCAGTGCTGGCCAATTAGGGGTCCGCACAGATACGCAGTATTTT.

This clonotype showed up many times. The chain employs TRBV5-1 and TRBJ2-1; TRBD1 aligns across 9 bases. The CDR3 extends over 15 amino acids. The V and J ends lost 4 bases and 2 bases, in that order; junction bases with no gene match: 4. The germline V gene has CDR1 SGHRS and CDR2 YFSETQ. CDR3 residues: CASSLRQGAYNEQFF. CDR3 DNA sequence: TGCGCCAGCAGCCTTCGACAGGGGGCCTACAATGAGCAGTTCTTC. Variable domain in full (rest from reference TRBV5-1 and TRBJ2-1): KAGVTQTPRYLIKTRGQQVTLSCSPISGHRSVSWYQQTPGQGLQFLFEYFSETQRNKGNFPGRFSGRQFSNSRSEMNVSTLELGDSALYLCASSLRQGAYNEQFFGPGTRLTVL.

The chain combines TRBV29-1 with TRBJ2-5, with TRBD1 matching over 7 bases. The length of the CDR3 is 13 residues. CDR1 is SQVTM, CDR2 ANQGSEA, per germline. V dropped 3 bases and J dropped 5; count of bases not matched to a gene: 6. DNA of the CDR3: TGCAGCGTTGAGACAGGGTCCGACGAGACCCAGTACTTC. It codes for CSVETGSDETQYF.

This clonotype came up a few times. The chain links TRBV7-8 to TRBJ1-2; D perhaps matches TRBD1 (5 bases). Trimming stripped 5 bases from V and 4 bases from J, with 14 bases between. Germline V gene data show CDR1 as SGHVS and CDR2 as FQNEAQ. The CDR3 is made up of 14 amino acids. This CDR3 is CASSQSSGSYGYTF. CDR3 DNA sequence: TGTGCCAGCAGCCAATCTTCAGGGTCCTATGGCTACACCTTC.

Remarks on this clonotype: A read error may account for a junction end that differs from germline. The chain links TRBV2 to TRBJ2-5; 7 bases are shared with TRBD2. From germline, CDR1 is SNHLY and CDR2 FYNNEI. The CDR3 sequence is 14 residues long. CDR3 in DNA: TGTGGCAGCAGTGGGGGGACTACCCAAGAGACCCAGTACTTC. It codes for CGSSGGTTQETQYF.

The chain couples TRBV20-1 to TRBJ2-3; no definite D call. Germline V CDR1 and CDR2: DFQATT, SNEGSKA (reference sequence). V was clipped by 6 bases and J by 4 bases, with 11 bases between them. This CDR3 region has 12 residues. In DNA, the CDR3 is TGCAGTGCCGGGTTTGGTTCAGATACGCAGTATTTT. It yields the protein CSAGFGSDTQYF.

Worth noting for this clonotype: Mismatch with germline at one junction end may stem from a read error. V and J are TRBV7-9 and TRBJ2-1; D possibly uses TRBD1 or TRBD2 (5 bases each). The CDR3 length is 16 residues. The germline V gene encodes CDR1 SEHNR and CDR2 FQNEAQ (reference sequence). CDR3 loop: CASSLDSRGSWNGQFF. CDR3 nucleotide sequence: TGTGCCAGCAGCTTAGATTCGAGGGGTAGTTGGAATGGGCAGTTCTTC.

V gene TRBV20-1 combines with J gene TRBJ2-1, with 8 bases matching TRBD2. CDR1 DFQATT and CDR2 SNEGSKA come from the germline V gene (reference sequence). The CDR3 has 15 residues. After removal of 5 bases from V and 14 bases from J, the junction contained 20 bases not matched to a gene. As DNA, the CDR3 is TGCAGTGCTTCCCGGGCTAGCGGGCCCTTCGGGGAGGAGTTCTTC. This codes for CSASRASGPFGEEFF.

This clonotype was counted between two and nine times. The chain carries TRBV12-3 or TRBV12-4 and TRBJ2-1, with 11 bases that match TRBD2. Unmatched junction bases numbered 7, after V lost 3 bases and J lost 0 bases. The CDR3 consists of 18 residues. CDR3 region: CASSFSLAGGVSYNEQFF. The CDR3, as DNA: TGTGCCAGCAGTTTTAGCCTAGCGGGAGGTGTCTCCTACAATGAGCAGTTCTTC.

This rearrangement joins TRBV27 to TRBJ2-2; 7 nucleotides agree with TRBD1. V lost 8 bases to trimming and J lost 3 bases; unmatched junction nucleotides: 9. Per germline, CDR1 MNHEY and CDR2 SMNVEV (reference sequence). The CDR3 spans 15 residues. CDR3 protein: CASGSGTVHTGELFF. The DNA of the CDR3 is TGTGCCAGCGGTTCCGGGACAGTTCACACCGGGGAGCTGTTTTTT.

This clonotype was detected once. CDR3 in DNA: TGCGCCAGCAGCCCGCTTCGAGGCCAAACTAGCAAGGGCGGGGAGCTGTTTTTT. Its protein product is CASSPLRGQTSKGGELFF. This rearrangement joins TRBV5-1 to TRBJ2-2, with D tentatively TRBD2 (6 bases). The germline V gene encodes CDR1 SGHRS and CDR2 YFSETQ. V lost 4 bases, J lost 7 bases, and 26 bases lay in between. CDR3 length: 18 amino acids.

This clonotype was counted a few times. The rearrangement links TRBV2 to TRBJ1-1; D gene uncertain. V lost 1 base to trimming and J lost 1 base, with 7 bases between them. Germline V gene data show CDR1 as SNHLY and CDR2 as FYNNEI. This CDR3 spans 14 amino acids. Here the CDR3 reads CASSEGMGNTEAFF. In DNA, the CDR3 is TGTGCCAGCAGTGAAGGGATGGGGAACACTGAAGCTTTCTTT.